A single T cell receptor beta chain is shown here with its context. While infection was still active, Seattle patients were enrolled and then followed longitudinally. The sample belongs to a study of blood T cell repertoires in COVID-19. Across the study: T cells, B-cell-depleted T cells, or PBMCs supplied cDNA or gDNA.

Measured with immunoSEQ multiplex PCR; TCRdb has only the in-frame clones, and not every one. The sample carries 150,000 to 200,000 clones, 84% recorded once. Germline V gene data show CDR1 as MNHEY and CDR2 as SVGEGT. V was trimmed by 4 bases and J by 9 bases, leaving 10 bases between them. The CDR3 has 12 amino acids. This TCR came from a woman older than 75 with COVID-19, enrolled during active disease. The sequenced material came from peripheral blood. The chain employs TRBV6-2 or TRBV6-3 and TRBJ2-1; TRBD1 is a possible D gene (5 bases). Here the CDR3 reads CASSLARGEQFF. Written as DNA, the CDR3 is TGTGCCAGCAGTTTAGCTAGGGGTGAGCAGTTCTTC.